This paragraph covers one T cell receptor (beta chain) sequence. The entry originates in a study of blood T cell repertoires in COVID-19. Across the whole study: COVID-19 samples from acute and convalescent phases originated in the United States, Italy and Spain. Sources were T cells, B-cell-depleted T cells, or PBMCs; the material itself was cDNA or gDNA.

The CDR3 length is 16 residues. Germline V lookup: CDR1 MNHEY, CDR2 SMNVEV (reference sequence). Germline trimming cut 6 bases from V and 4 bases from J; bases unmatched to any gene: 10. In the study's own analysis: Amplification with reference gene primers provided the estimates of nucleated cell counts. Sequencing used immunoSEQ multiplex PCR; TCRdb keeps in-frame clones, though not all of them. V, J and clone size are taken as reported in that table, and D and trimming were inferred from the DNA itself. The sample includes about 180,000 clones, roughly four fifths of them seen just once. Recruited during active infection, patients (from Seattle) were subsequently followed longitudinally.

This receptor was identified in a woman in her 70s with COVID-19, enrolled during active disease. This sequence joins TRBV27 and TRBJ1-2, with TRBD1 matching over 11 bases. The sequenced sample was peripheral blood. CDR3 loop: CASRIGTGGSSYGYTF. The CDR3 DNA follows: TGTGCCAGCAGGATCGGGACAGGGGGGAGTTCCTATGGCTACACCTTC.